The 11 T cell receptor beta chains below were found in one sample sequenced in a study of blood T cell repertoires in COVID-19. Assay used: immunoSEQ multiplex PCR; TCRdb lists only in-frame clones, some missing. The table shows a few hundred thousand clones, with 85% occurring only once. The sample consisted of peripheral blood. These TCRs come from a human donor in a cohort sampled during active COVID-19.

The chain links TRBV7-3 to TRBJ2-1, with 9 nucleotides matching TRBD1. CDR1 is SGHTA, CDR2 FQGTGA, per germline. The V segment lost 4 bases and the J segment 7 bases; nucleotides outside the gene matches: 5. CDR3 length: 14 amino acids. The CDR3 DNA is TGTGCCAGCAGCTCGGACAGGGGTGGGAATGAGCAGTTCTTC. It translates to CASSSDRGGNEQFF.

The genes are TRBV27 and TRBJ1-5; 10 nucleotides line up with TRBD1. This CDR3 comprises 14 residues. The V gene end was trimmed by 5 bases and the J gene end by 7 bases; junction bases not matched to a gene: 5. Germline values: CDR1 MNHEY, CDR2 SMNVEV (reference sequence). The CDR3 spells CASSGTGVGQPQHF. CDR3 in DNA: TGTGCCAGCAGTGGGACAGGGGTGGGGCAGCCCCAGCATTTT.

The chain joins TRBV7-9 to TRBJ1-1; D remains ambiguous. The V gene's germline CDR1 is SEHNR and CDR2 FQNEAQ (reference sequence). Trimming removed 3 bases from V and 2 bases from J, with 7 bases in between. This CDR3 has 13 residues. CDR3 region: CASSFSVNTEAFF. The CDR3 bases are TGTGCCAGCAGCTTCAGCGTTAACACTGAAGCTTTCTTT.

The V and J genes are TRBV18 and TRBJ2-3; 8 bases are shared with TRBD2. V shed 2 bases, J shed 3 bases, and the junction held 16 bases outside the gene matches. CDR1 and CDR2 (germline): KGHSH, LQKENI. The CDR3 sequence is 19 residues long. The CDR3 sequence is CASSPFPTNIAGSTDTQYF. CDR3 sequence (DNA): TGTGCCAGCTCACCATTCCCCACTAATATAGCGGGGAGTACAGATACGCAGTATTTT.

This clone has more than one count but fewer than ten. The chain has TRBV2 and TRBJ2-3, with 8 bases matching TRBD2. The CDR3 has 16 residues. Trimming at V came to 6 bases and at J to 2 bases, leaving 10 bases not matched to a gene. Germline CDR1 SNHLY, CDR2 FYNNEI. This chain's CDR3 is CASRVIAGRTTDTQYF. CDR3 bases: TGTGCCAGCAGGGTCATAGCGGGGCGGACCACAGATACGCAGTATTTT.

CDR3 nucleotides: TGTGCCAGCAGCTTGTTCGGTTCGGGTTCGCGGGAGCTGTTTTTT. Its protein product is CASSLFGSGSRELFF. The chain links TRBV5-4 to TRBJ2-2; D is unclear. The germline CDR1 and CDR2 sequences are SGHNT and YYREEE (reference sequence). Trimming cost V 1 base and J 9 bases, with 16 bases left between them. The CDR3 runs 15 residues.

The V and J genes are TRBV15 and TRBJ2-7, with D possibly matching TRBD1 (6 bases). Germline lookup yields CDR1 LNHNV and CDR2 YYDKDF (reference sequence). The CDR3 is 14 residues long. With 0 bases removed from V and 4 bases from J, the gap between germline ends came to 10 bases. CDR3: CATSREWGLYEQYF. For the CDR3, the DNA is TGTGCCACCAGCAGAGAGTGGGGGCTATACGAGCAGTACTTC.

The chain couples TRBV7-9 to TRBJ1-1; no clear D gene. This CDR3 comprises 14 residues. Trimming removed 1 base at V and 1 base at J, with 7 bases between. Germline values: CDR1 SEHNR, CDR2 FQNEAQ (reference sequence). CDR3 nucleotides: TGTGCCAGCAGCTTAGAGAAAGCGAACACTGAAGCTTTCTTT. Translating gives CASSLEKANTEAFF.

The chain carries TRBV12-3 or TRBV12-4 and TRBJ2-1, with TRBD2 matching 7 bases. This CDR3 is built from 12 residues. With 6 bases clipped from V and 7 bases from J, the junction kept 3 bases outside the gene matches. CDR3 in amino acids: CASSSLANEQFF. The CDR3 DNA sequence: TGTGCCAGCAGCTCACTAGCGAATGAGCAGTTCTTC.

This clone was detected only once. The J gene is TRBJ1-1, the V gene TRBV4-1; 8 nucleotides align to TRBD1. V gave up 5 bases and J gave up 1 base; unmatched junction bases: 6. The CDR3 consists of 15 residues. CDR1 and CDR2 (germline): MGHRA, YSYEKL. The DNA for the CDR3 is TGCGCCAGCAGCTCCCCGACAGGGGCGAACACTGAAGCTTTCTTT. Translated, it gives CASSSPTGANTEAFF.

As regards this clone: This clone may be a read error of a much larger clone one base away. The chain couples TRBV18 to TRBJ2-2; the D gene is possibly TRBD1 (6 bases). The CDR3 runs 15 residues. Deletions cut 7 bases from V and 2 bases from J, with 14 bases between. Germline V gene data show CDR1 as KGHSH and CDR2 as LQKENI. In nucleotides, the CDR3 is TGTGCCAGCTTACTTACAGGGCCCAACACCGGGGAGCTGTTTTTT. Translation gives CASLLTGPNTGELFF.